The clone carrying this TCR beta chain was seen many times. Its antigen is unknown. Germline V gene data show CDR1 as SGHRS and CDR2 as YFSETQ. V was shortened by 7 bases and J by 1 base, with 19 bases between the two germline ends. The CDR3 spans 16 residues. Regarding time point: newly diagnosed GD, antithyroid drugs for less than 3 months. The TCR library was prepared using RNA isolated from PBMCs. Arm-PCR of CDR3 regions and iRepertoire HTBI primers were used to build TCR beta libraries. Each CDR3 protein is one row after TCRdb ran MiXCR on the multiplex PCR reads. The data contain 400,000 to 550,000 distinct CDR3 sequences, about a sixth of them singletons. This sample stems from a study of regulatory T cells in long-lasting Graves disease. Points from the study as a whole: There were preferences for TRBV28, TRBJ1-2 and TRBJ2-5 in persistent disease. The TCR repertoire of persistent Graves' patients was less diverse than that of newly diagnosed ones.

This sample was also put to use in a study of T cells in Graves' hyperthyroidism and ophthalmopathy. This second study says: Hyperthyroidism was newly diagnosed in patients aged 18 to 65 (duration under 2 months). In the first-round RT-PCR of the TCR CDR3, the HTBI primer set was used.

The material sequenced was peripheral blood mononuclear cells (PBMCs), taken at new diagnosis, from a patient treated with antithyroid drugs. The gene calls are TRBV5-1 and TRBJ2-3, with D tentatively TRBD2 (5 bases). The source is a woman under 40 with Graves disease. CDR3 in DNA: TGCGCCAGCGGAGGTTCCCATGTATACGGCACAGATACGCAGTATTTT. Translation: CASGGSHVYGTDTQYF.